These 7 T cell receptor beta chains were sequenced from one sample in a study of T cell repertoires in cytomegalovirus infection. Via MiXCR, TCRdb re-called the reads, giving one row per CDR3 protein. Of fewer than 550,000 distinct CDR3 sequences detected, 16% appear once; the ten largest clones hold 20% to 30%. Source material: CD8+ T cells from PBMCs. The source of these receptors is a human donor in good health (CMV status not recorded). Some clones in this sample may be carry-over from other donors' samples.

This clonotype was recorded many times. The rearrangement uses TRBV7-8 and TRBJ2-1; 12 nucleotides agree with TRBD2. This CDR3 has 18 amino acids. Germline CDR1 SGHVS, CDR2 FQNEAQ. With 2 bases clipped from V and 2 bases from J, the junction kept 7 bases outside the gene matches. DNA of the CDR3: TGTGCCAGCAGCTTACCCCCGACTAGCGGGAGACCCTACAATGAGCAGTTCTTC. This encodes CASSLPPTSGRPYNEQFF.

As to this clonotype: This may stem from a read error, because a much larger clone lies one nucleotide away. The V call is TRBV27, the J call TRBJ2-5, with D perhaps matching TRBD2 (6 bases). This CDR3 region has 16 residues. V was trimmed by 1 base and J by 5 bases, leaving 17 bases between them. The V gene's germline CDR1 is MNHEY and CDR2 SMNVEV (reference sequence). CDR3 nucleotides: TGTGCCAGCAGTTTATATGGGCGGGCTAGCGTGGAGACCCAGTACTTC. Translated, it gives CASSLYGRASVETQYF.

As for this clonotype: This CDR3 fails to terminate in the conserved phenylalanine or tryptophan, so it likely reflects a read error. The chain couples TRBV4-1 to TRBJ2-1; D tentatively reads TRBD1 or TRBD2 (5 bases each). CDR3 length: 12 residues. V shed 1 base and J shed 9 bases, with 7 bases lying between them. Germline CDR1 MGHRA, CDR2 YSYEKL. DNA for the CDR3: TGCGCCAGCAGCCAAGGGGGGATTGAGCAGTTCTTA. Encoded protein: CASSQGGIEQFL.

CDR3 in amino acids: CASSPRGLARETQYF. The CDR3 nucleotides read TGTGCCAGCAGCCCGAGGGGGCTGGCTCGTGAGACCCAGTACTTC. V usage is TRBV9 and J usage is TRBJ2-5, with 7 bases lining up with TRBD1. The CDR3 consists of 15 residues. V shed 4 bases and J 5 bases; nucleotides not matched to a gene: 11. Germline-derived CDR1 and CDR2 are SGDLS and YYNGEE.

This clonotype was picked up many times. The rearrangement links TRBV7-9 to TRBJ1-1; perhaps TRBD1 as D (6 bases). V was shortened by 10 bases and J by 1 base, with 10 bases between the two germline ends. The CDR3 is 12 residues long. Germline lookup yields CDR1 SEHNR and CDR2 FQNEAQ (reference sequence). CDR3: CATATGNTEAFF. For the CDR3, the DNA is TGTGCCACCGCGACAGGGAACACTGAAGCTTTCTTT.

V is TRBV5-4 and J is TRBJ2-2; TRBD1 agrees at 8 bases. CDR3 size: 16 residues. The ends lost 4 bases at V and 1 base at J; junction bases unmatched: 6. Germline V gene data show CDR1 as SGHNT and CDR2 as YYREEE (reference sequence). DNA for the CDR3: TGTGCCAGCAGCCCTCGGGACAGGTTGAACACCGGGGAGCTGTTTTTT. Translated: CASSPRDRLNTGELFF.

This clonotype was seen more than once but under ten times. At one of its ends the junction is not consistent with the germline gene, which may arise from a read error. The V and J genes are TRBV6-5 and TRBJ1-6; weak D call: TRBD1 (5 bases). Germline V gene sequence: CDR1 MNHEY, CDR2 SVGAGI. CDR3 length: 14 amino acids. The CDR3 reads CVSTIRGLNSPLHF. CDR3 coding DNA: TGTGTCAGCACCATTCGGGGCCTTAATTCACCCCTCCACTTT.